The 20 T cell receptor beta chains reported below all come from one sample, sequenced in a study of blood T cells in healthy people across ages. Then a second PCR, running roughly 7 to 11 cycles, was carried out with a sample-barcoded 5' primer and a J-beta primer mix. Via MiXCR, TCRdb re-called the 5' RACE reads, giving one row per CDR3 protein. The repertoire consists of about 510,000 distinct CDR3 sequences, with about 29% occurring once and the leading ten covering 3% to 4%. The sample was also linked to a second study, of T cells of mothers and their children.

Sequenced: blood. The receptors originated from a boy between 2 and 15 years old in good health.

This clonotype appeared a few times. The CDR3 DNA follows: TGTGCCACCAGCAGGATCGGGGGGTTTCAAGAGACCCAGTACTTC. Encoded protein: CATSRIGGFQETQYF. The chain couples TRBV15 to TRBJ2-5; TRBD2 agrees at 7 bases. V lost 3 bases to trimming and J lost 2 bases; unmatched junction nucleotides: 6. The CDR3 sequence is 15 residues long. The germline CDR1 and CDR2 sequences are LNHNV and YYDKDF (reference sequence).

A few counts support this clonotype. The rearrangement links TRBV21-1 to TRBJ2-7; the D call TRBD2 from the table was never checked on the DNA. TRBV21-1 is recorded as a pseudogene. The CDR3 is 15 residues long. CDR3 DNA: TGTGCCAACAGCACGACATACAGGCCCCTTTACGAGCAGTACTTC. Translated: CANSTTYRPLYEQYF.

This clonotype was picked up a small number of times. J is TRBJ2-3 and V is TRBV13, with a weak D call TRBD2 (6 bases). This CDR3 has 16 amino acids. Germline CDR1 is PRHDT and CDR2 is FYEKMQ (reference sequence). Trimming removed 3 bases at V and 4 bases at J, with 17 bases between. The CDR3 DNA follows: TGTGCCAGCAGCTTGCTGACGGGAGATTTAGCAGATACGCAGTATTTT. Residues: CASSLLTGDLADTQYF. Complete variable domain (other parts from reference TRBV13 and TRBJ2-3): AAGVIQSPRHLIKEKRETATLKCYPIPRHDTVYWYQQGPGQDPQFLISFYEKMQSDKGSIPDRFSAQQFSDYHSELNMSSLELGDSALYFCASSLLTGDLADTQYFGPGTRLTVL.

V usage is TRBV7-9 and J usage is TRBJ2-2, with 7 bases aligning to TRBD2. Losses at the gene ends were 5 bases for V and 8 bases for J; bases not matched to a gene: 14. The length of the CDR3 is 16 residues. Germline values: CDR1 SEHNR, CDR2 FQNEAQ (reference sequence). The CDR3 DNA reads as TGTGCCAGCAGCCTCGACCCGGGACTAAGAACTGGGGAGCTGTTTTTT. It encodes CASSLDPGLRTGELFF.

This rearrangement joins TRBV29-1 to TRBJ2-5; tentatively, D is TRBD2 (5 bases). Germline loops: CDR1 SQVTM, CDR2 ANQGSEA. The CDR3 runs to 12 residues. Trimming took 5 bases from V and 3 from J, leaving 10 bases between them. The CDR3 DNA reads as TGCAGCGTTCACGAGGGCGAAGAGACCCAGTACTTC. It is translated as CSVHEGEETQYF.

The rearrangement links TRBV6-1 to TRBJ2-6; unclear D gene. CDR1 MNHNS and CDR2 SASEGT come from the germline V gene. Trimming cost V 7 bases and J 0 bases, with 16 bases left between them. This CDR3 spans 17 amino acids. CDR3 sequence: CASTNFTPSSGANVLTF. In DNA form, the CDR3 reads TGTGCCAGCACCAACTTTACCCCCAGCTCTGGGGCCAACGTCCTGACTTTC.

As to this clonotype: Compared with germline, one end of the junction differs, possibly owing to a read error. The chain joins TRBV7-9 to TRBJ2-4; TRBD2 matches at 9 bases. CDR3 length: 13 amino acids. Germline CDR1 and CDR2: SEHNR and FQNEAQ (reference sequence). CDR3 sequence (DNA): TGTGCCAGCGGGCCGATACGCGGGAGGGTACCTAACTTC. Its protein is CASGPIRGRVPNF.

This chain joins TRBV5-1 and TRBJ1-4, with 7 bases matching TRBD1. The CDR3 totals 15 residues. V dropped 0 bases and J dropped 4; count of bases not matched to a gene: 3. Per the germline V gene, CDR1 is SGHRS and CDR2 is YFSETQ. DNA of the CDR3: TGCGCCAGCAGCTTGGAGGGGGCCGGTAATGAAAAACTGTTTTTT. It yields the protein CASSLEGAGNEKLFF.

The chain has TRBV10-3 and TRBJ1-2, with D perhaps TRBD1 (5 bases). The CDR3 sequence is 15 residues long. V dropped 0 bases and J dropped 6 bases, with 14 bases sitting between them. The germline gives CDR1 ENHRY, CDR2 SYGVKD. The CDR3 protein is CAISESSGAVNGYTF. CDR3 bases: TGTGCCATCAGTGAGTCGTCCGGGGCTGTGAATGGCTACACCTTC.

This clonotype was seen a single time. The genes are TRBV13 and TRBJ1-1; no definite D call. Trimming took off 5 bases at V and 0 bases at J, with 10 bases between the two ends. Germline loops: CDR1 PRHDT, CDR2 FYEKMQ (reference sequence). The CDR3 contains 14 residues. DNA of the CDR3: TGTGCCAGCAGCGAGCTCTCGTTGAACACTGAAGCTTTCTTT. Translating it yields CASSELSLNTEAFF.

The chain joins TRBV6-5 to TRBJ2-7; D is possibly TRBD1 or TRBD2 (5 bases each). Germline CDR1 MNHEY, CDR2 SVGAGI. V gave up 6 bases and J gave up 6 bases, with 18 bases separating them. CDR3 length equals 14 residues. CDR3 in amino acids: CASRLPGRNGEQYF. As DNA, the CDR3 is TGTGCCAGCAGGCTTCCGGGACGCAACGGCGAGCAGTACTTC.

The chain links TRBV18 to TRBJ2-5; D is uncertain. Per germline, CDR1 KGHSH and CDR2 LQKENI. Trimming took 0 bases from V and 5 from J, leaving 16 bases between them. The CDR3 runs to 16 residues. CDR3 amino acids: CASSPPMKLPPETQYF. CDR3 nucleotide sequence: TGTGCCAGCTCACCACCAATGAAGCTCCCGCCGGAGACCCAGTACTTC.

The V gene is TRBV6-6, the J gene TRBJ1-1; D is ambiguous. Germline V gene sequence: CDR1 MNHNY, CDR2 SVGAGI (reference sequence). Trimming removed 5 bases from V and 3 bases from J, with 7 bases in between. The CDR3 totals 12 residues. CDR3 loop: CASSTWDTEAFF. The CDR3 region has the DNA TGTGCCAGCAGTACGTGGGACACTGAAGCTTTCTTT.

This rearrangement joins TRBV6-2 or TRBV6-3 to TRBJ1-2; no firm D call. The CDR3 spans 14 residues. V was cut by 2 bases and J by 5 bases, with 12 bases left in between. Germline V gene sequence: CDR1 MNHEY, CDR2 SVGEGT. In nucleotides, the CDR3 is TGTGCCAGCAGTTACGTGAGGACCGCGTATGGCTACACCTTC. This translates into CASSYVRTAYGYTF.

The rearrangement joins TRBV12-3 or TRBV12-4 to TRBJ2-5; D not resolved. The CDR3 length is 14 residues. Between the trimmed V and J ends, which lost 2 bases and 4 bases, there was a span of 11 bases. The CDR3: CASSLRPAPETQYF. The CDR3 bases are TGTGCCAGCAGTTTACGGCCAGCCCCAGAGACCCAGTACTTC.

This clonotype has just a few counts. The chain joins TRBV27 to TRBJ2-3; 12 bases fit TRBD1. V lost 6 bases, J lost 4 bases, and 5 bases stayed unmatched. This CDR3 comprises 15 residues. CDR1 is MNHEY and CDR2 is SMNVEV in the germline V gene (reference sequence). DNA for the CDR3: TGTGCCAGCAGCCCCGGGACAGGGGGCGCAGATACGCAGTATTTT. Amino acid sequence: CASSPGTGGADTQYF.

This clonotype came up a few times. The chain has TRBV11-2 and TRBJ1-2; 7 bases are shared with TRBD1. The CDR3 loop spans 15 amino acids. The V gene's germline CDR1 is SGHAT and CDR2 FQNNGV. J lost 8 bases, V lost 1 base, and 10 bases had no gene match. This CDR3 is CASSLARGRDQGYTF. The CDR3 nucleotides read TGTGCCAGCAGCTTAGCGAGGGGGCGCGATCAGGGCTACACCTTC.

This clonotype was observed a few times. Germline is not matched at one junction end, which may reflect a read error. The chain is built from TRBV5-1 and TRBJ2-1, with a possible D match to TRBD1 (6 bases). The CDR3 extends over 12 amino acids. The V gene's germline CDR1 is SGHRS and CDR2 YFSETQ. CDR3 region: CASSFQGNEQFF. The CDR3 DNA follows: TGTGCCAGCAGCTTCCAGGGGAATGAGCAGTTCTTC.

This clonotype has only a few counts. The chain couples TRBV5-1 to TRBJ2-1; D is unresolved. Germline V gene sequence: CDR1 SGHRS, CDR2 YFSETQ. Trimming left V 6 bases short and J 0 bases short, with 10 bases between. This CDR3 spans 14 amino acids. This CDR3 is CASIGPSSYNEQFF. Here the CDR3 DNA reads TGCGCCAGCATTGGACCGTCCTCCTACAATGAGCAGTTCTTC. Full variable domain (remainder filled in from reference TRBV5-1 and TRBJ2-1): KAGVTQTPRYLIKTRGQQVTLSCSPISGHRSVSWYQQTPGQGLQFLFEYFSETQRNKGNFPGRFSGRQFSNSRSEMNVSTLELGDSALYLCASIGPSSYNEQFFGPGTRLTVL.

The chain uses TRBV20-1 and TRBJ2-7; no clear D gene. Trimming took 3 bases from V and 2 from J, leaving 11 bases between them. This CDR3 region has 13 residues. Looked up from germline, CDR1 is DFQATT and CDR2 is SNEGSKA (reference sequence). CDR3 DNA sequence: TGCAGTGCTAGCCAGTTAGCACCCTACGAGCAGTACTTC. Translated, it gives CSASQLAPYEQYF.